The text below deals with one T cell receptor (beta chain). The antigen is unknown. Time point: late sampling 161 to 241 days after vaccination in three convalescent patients. TCRdb re-called the PCR reads through MiXCR, storing one row per CDR3 protein. The sample has some 29,000 distinct CDR3 sequences; 50% are singletons. This CDR3 comprises 14 residues. V shed 1 base, J shed 7 bases, and the junction held 6 bases outside the gene matches. The germline CDR1 and CDR2 sequences are SGHTA and FQGTGA. These data are taken from a study of vaccination and CD4 T cells after COVID-19. As for the study in general: The convalescent population consisted of six males and four females, two of whom were of Hispanic ethnicity.

Study results and limitations: Sampling was limited to relatively few convalescent patients, with no early post-infection timepoints studied.

The clonotype comes from a human donor who had recovered from COVID-19. Sequenced here: CD4+ T cells from blood, sampled about 7 months after SARS-CoV-2 vaccination. The rearrangement uses TRBV7-3 and TRBJ1-2; TRBD1 agrees at 7 bases. CDR3 nucleotide sequence: TGTGCCAGCAGCTTAAATTCAGGGGGGGTTGGCTACACCTTC. Translation gives CASSLNSGGVGYTF.